The present entry profiles one TCR beta chain with its context. Its antigen is not identified. The CDR3 extends over 14 amino acids. Trimming took 4 bases from V and 0 from J, leaving 10 bases between them. From germline, CDR1 is SQVTM and CDR2 ANQGSEA. The data originate from a study of cytomegalovirus exposure and HLA in healthy donors. Findings of the study overall: In a later analysis, V- and J-gene trimming of beta chains associated with a DCLRE1C missense variant, replicated independently.

The PCR contained 60 Vbeta and 13 Jbeta primers. Here immunoSEQ multiplex PCR was the method, and the copy in TCRdb shows in-frame clones only, minus some. Here the sample spans 110,000 or so clones, roughly 80% being singletons. Sequenced material: PBMCs. The rearrangement uses TRBV29-1 and TRBJ2-1; no clear D gene. This receptor was taken from a middle-aged man in good health and CMV-seropositive. The CDR3 DNA reads TGCAGCGTTGGCGGATCTAGCTCCTACAATGAGCAGTTCTTC. Its translation: CSVGGSSSYNEQFF.